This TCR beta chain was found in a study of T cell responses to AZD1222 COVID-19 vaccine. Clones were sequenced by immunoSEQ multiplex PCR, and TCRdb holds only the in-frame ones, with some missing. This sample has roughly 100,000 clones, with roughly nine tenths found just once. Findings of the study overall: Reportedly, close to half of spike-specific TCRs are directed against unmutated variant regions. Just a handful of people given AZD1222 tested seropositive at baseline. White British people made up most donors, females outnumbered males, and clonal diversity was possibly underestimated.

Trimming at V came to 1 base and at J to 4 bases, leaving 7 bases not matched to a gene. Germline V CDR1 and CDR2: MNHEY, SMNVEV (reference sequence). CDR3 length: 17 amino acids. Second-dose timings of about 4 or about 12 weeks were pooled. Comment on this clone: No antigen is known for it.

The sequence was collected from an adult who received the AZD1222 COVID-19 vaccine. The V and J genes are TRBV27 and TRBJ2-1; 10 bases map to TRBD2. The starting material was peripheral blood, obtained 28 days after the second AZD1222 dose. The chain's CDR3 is CASSLYTSGNQYNEQFF. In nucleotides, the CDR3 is TGTGCCAGCAGTTTATACACTAGCGGGAATCAATACAATGAGCAGTTCTTC.